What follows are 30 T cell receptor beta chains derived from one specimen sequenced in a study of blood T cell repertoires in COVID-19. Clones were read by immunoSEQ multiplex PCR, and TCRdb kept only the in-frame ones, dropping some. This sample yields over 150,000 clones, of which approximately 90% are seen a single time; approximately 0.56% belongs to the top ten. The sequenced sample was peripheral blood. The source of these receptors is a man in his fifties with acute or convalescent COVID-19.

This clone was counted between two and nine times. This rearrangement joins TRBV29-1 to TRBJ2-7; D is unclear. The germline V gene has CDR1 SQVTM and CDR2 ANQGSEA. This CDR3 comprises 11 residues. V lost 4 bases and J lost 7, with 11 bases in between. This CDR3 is CSVVRGGEQYF. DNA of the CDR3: TGCAGCGTTGTCCGCGGTGGGGAGCAGTACTTC.

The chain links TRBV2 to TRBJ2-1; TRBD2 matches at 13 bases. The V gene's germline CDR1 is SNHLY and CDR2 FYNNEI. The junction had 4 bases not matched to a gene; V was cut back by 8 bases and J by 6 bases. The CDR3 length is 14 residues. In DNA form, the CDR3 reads TGTGCCAGCGAACTAGCGGGAGGGGTCAATGAGCAGTTCTTC. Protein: CASELAGGVNEQFF.

In DNA, the CDR3 is TGTGCCAGCTCCGCGTTTGTCAGCGGGTCCTCCCAAGAGACCCAGTACTTC. It translates to CASSAFVSGSSQETQYF. This sequence joins TRBV18 and TRBJ2-5, with TRBD2 as a possible D gene (6 bases). Trimming cost V 6 bases and J 1 base, with 21 bases left between them. The germline gives CDR1 KGHSH, CDR2 LQKENI. This CDR3 spans 17 amino acids.

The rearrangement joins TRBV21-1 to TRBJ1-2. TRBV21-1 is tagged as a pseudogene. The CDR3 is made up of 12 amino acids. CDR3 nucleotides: TGTGCCAGCACCCTCCACGGGAATGGCTACACCTTC. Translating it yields CASTLHGNGYTF.

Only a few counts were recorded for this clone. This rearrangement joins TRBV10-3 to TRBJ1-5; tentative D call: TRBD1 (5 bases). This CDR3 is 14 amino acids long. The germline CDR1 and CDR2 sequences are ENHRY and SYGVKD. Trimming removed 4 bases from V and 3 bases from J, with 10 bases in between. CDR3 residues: CAISVSRDNQPQHF. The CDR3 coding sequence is TGTGCCATCAGTGTCAGCAGGGACAATCAGCCCCAGCATTTT.

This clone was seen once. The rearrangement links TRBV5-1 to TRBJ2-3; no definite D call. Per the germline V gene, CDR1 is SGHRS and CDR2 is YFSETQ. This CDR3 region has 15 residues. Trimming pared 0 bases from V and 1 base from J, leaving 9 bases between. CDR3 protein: CASSLGGSGTDTQYF. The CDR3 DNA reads TGCGCCAGCAGCTTGGGCGGCAGCGGCACAGATACGCAGTATTTT.

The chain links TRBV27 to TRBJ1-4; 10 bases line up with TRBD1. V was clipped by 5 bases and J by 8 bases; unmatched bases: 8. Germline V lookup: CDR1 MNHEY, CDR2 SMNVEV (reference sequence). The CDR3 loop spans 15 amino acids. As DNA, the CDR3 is TGTGCCAGCAGTCCGGAGACAGGGGGCGAGGAAAAACTGTTTTTT. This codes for CASSPETGGEEKLFF.

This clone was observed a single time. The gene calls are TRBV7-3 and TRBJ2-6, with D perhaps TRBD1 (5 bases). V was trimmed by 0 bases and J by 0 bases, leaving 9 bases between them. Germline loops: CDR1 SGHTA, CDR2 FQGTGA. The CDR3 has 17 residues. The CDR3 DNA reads TGTGCCAGCAGCTTAACAGGGGATATCTCTGGGGCCAACGTCCTGACTTTC. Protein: CASSLTGDISGANVLTF.

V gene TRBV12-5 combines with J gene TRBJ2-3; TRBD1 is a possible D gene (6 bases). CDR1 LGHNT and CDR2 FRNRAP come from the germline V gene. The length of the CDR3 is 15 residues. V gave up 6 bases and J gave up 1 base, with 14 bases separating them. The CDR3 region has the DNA TGTGCTAGTGGCCAGGGGAAGTTCGGCACAGATACGCAGTATTTT. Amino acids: CASGQGKFGTDTQYF.

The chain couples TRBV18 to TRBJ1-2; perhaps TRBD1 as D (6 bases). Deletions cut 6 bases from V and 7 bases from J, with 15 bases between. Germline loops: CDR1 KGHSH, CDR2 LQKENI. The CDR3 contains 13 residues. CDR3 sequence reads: CASSPPGVAGYTF. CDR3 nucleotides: TGTGCCAGCTCCCCCCCAGGGGTGGCTGGCTACACCTTC.

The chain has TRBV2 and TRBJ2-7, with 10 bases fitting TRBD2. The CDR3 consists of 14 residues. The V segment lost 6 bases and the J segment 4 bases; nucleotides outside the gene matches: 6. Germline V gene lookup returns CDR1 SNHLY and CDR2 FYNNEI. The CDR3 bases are TGTGCCAGCAGGAGTACTAGCGGGACGTACGAGCAGTACTTC. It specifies CASRSTSGTYEQYF.

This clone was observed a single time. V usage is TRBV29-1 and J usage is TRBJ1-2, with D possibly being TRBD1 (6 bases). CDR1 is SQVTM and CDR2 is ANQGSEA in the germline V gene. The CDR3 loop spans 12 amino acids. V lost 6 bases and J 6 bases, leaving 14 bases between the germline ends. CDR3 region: CSVPQGRDGYTF. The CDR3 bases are TGCAGCGTCCCCCAGGGGCGGGATGGCTACACCTTC. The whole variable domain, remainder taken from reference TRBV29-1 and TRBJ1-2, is SAVISQKPSRDICQRGTSLTIQCQVDSQVTMMFWYRQQPGQSLTLIATANQGSEATYESGFVIDKFPISRPNLTFSTLTVSNMSPEDSSIYLCSVPQGRDGYTFGSGTRLTVV.

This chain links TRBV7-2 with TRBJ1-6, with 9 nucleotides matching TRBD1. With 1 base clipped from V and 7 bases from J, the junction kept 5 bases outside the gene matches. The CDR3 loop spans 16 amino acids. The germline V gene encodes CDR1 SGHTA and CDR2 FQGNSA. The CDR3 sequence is CASSLEGQGNNSPLHF. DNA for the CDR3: TGTGCCAGCAGCTTAGAGGGACAGGGCAACAATTCACCCCTCCACTTT. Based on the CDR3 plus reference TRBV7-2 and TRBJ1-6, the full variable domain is GAGVSQSPSNKVTEKGKDVELRCDPISGHTALYWYRQSLGQGLEFLIYFQGNSAPDKSGLPSDRFSAERTGGSVSTLTIQRTQQEDSAVYLCASSLEGQGNNSPLHFGNGTRLTVT.

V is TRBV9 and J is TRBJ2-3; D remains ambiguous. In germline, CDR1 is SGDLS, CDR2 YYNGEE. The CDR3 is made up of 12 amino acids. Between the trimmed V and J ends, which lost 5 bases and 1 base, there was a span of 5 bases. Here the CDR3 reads CASRAGTDTQYF. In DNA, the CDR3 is TGTGCCAGCAGGGCGGGCACAGATACGCAGTATTTT.

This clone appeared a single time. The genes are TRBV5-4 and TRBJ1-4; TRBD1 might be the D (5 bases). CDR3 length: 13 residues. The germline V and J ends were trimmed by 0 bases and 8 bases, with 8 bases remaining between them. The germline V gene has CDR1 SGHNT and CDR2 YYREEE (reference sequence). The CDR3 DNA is TGTGCCAGCAGCTTGGAGGGGAGGGAAAAACTGTTTTTT. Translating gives CASSLEGREKLFF.

CDR3 protein: CASNFGGARGYTF. CDR3 DNA: TGTGCCAGCAACTTCGGGGGGGCGCGTGGCTACACCTTC. The chain is built from TRBV5-6 and TRBJ1-2, with D possibly TRBD1 on 6 matching bases. The CDR3 runs to 13 residues. Trimming took off 6 bases at V and 7 bases at J, with 16 bases between the two ends. The germline CDR1 and CDR2 sequences are SGHDT and YYEEEE.

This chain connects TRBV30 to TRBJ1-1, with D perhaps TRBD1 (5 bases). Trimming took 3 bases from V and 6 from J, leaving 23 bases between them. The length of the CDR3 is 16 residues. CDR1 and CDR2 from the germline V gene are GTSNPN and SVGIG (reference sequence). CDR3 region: CAWSRGVGGPTAEAFF. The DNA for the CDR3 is TGTGCCTGGAGCCGAGGGGTGGGGGGTCCGACGGCTGAAGCTTTCTTT.

The CDR3 DNA follows: TGTGCCATCAATGGACTAGCGGGAGGGGGGGGCACAGATACGCAGTATTTT. Translating gives CAINGLAGGGGTDTQYF. The rearrangement joins TRBV10-3 to TRBJ2-3, with TRBD2 matching 15 bases. J lost 1 base, V lost 7 bases, and 6 bases had no gene match. This CDR3 contains 17 residues. Germline V gene lookup returns CDR1 ENHRY and CDR2 SYGVKD.

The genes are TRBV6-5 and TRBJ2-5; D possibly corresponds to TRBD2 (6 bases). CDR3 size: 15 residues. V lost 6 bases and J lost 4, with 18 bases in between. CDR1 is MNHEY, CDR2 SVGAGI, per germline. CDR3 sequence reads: CASRRYPGETETQYF. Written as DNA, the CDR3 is TGTGCCAGCAGGCGCTACCCGGGAGAGACAGAGACCCAGTACTTC.

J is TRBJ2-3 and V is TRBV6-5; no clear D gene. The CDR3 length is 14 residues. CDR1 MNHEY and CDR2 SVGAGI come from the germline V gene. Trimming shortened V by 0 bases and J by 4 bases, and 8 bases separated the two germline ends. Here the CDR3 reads CASSYSIRADTQYF. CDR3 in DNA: TGTGCCAGCAGTTACTCGATTCGAGCAGATACGCAGTATTTT.

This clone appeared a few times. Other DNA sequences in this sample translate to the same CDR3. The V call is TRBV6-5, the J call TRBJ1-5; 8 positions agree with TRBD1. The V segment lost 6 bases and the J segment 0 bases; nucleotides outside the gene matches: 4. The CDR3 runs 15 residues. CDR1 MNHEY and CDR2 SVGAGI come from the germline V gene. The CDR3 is CASSPGQVSNQPQHF. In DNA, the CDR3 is TGTGCCAGCAGCCCGGGACAGGTTAGCAATCAGCCCCAGCATTTT.

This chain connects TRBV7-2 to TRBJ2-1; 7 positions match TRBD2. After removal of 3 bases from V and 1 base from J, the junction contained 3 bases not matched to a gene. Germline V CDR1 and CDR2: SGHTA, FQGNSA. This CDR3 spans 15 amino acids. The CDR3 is CASSFLGGSYNEQFF. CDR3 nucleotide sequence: TGTGCCAGCAGCTTTTTGGGAGGGTCCTACAATGAGCAGTTCTTC.

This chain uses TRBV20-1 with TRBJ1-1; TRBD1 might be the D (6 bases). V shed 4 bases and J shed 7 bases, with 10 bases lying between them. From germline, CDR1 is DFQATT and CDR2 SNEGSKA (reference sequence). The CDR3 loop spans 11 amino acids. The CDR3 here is CSATLQGEAFF. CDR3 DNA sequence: TGCAGTGCTACTCTACAGGGTGAAGCTTTCTTT.

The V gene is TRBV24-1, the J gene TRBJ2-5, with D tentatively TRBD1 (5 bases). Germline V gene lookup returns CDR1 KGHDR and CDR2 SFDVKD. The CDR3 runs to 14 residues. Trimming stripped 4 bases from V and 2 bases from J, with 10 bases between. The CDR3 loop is CATSDADKQETQYF. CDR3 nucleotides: TGTGCCACCAGTGACGCGGACAAGCAAGAGACCCAGTACTTC.

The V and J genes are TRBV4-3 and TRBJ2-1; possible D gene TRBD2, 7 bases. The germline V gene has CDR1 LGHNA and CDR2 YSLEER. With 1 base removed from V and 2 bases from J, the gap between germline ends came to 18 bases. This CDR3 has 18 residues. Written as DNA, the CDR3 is TGCGCCAGCAGCCAAGGAAGTGGGGGGGCCGTTGCCTACAATGAGCAGTTCTTC. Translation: CASSQGSGGAVAYNEQFF.

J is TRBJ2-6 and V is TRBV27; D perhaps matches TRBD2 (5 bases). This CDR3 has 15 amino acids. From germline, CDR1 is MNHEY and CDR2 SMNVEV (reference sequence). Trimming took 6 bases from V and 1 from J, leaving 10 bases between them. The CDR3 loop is CASRIGESGANVLTF. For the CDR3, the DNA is TGTGCCAGCAGGATCGGGGAATCTGGGGCCAACGTCCTGACTTTC.

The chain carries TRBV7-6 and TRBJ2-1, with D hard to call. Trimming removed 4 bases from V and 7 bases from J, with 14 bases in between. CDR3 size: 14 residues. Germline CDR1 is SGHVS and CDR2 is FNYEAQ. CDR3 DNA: TGTGCCAGCAGCTCCCGTGAGGTCCTGAATGAGCAGTTCTTC. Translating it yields CASSSREVLNEQFF.

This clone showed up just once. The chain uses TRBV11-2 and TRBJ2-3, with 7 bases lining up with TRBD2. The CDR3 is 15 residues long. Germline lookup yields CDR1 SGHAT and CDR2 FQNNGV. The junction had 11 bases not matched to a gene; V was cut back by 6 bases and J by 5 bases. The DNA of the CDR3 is TGTGCCAGCAGACCCCCGGCGGGGAGGGGAGATACGCAGTATTTT. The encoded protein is CASRPPAGRGDTQYF.

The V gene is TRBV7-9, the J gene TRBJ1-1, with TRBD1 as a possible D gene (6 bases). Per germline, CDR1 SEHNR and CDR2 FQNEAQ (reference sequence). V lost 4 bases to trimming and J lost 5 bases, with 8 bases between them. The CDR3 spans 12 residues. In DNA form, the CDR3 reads TGTGCCAGCAGCTCCGGGACAACTGAAGCTTTCTTT. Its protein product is CASSSGTTEAFF. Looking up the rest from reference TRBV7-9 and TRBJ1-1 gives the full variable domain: DTGVSQNPRHKITKRGQNVTFRCDPISEHNRLYWYRQTLGQGPEFLTYFQNEAQLEKSRLLSDRFSAERPKGSFSTLEIQRTEQGDSAMYLCASSSGTTEAFFGQGTRLTVV.

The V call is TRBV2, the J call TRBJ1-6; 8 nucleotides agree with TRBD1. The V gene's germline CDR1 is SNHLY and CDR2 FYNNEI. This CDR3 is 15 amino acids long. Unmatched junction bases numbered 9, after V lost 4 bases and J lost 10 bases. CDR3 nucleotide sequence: TGTGCCAGCAGTGCGAAAAGACAGGGGATCTCACCCCTCCACTTT. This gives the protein CASSAKRQGISPLHF.